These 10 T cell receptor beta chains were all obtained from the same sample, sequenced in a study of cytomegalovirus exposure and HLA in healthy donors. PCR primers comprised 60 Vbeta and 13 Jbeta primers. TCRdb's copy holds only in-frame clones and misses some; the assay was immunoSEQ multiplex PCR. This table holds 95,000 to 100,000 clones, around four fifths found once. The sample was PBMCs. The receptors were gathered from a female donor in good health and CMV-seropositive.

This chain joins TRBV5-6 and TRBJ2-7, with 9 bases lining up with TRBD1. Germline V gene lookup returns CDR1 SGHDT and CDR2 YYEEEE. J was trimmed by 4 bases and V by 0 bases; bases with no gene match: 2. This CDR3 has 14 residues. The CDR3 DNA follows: TGTGCCAGCAGCTTGGTCGGACAGGGGTACGAGCAGTACTTC. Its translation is CASSLVGQGYEQYF.

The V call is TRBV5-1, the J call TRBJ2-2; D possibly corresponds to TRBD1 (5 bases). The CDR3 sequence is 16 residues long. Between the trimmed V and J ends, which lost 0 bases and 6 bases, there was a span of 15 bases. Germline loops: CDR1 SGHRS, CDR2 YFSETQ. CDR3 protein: CASSLVQGSGAGELFF. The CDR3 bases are TGCGCCAGCAGCTTGGTGCAGGGAAGTGGTGCCGGGGAGCTGTTTTTT.

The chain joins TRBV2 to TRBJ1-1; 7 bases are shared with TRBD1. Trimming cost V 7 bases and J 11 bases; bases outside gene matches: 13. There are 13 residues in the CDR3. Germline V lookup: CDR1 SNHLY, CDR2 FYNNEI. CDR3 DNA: TGTGCCAGCAATGGGCAGCTTGACAGGGACGCTTTCTTT. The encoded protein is CASNGQLDRDAFF.

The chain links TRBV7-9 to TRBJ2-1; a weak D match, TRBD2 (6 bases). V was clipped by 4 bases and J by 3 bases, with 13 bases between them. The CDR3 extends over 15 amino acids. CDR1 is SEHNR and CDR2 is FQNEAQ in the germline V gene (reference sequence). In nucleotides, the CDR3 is TGTGCCAGCAGCTCCGAGCGGGTCGTCTACAATGAGCAGTTCTTC. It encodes CASSSERVVYNEQFF.

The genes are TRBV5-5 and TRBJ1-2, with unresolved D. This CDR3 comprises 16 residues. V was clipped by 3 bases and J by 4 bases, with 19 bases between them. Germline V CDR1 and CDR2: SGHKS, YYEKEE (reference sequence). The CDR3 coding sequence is TGTGCCAGCAGCTGGAGTTTGAGGGAAGGCGGCTATGGCTACACCTTC. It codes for CASSWSLREGGYGYTF. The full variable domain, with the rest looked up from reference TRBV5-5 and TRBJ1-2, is DAGVTQSPTHLIKTRGQQVTLRCSPISGHKSVSWYQQVLGQGPQFIFQYYEKEERGRGNFPDRFSARQFPNYSSELNVNALLLGDSALYLCASSWSLREGGYGYTFGSGTRLTVV.

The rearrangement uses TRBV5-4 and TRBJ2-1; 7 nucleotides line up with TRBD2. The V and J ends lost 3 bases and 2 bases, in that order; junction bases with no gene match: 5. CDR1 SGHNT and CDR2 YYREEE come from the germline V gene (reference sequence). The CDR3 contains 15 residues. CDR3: CASSSVGGAYNEQFF. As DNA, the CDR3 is TGTGCCAGCAGCTCTGTGGGGGGGGCCTACAATGAGCAGTTCTTC.

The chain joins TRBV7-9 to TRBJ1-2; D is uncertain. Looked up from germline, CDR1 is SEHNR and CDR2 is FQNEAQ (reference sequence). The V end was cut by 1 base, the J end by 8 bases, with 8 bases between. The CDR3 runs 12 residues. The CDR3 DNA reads TGTGCCAGCAGCTTAGAACGGCGGGGCTACACCTTC. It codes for CASSLERRGYTF.

As DNA, the CDR3 is TGTGCCAGCAGCGCGGGACAGGGATACACCGGGGAGCTGTTTTTT. Amino acids: CASSAGQGYTGELFF. The genes are TRBV9 and TRBJ2-2, with TRBD1 matching over 9 bases. The CDR3 has 15 residues. Germline values: CDR1 SGDLS, CDR2 YYNGEE. J gave up 3 bases and V 3 bases, and 3 bases lay outside the gene matches.

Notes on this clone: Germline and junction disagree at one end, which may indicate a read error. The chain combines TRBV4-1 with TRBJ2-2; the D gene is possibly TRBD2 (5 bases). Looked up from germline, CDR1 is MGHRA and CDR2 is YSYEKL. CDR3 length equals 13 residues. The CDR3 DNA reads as TGCGCCAGCAGCCCCCCGGCGTCCGGGGAGCTGTTTTTC. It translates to CASSPPASGELFF.

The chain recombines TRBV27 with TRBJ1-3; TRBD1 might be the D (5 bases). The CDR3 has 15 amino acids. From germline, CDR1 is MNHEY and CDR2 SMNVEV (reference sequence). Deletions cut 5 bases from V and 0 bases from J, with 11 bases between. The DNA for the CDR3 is TGTGCCAGCAGTATCAGGGATAGCTCTGGAAACACCATATATTTT. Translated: CASSIRDSSGNTIYF.